The entry below gives a single TCR beta chain sequence along with its context. Trimming took 11 bases from V and 2 from J; bases not matched to a gene: 12. This CDR3 has 15 amino acids. Germline CDR1 MNHEY, CDR2 SMNVEV (reference sequence). This sample stems from a study of T cell repertoires in aging, cancer and after chemotherapy. A mixed TRB-A/B primer pool amplified rearranged TRB by multiplex touch-down PCR. TCRdb used MiXCR to reprocess the multiplex PCR reads, holding one entry per CDR3 protein. This table holds thousands of distinct CDR3 sequences, roughly half found once. Peripheral blood genomic DNA, not sorted cells or RNA, was the template.

The source material was blood. This sequence was found in a human donor in good health. The genes are TRBV27 and TRBJ1-5; TRBD1 agrees at 7 bases. In DNA, the CDR3 is TGTGCCGGCCCACTAGACAGGGTCGGCAATCAGCCCCAGCATTTT. This codes for CAGPLDRVGNQPQHF.